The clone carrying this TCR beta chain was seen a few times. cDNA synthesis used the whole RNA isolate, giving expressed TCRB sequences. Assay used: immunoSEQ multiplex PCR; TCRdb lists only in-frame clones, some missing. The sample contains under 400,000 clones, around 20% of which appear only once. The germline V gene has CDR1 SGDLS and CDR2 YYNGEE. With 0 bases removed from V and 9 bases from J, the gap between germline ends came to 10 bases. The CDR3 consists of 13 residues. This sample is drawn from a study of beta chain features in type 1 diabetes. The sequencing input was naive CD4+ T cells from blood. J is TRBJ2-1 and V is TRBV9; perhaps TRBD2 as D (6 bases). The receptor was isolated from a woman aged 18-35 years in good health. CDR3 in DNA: TGTGCCAGCAGCGTAGGGACGGAGGGTGAGCAGTTCTTC. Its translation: CASSVGTEGEQFF.